Below are 9 T cell receptor beta chains sequenced from a single sample in a study of response to subunit inactivated influenza vaccine. Each CDR3 protein gets one entry after TCRdb re-called the RT-PCR reads with MiXCR. The profile shows over 450,000 distinct CDR3 sequences, 10% to 15% of them singletons. Sequencing was performed on PBMCs from blood, taken roughly 6 weeks after vaccination. These TCRs come from a man aged 45-60 years who received an inactivated influenza vaccine.

This clonotype was counted many times. The J gene is TRBJ2-1, the V gene TRBV12-3 or TRBV12-4; tentatively, D is TRBD1 (7 bases). V was cut by 10 bases and J by 6 bases, with 25 bases left in between. This CDR3 contains 16 residues. The CDR3, as DNA: TGTGCCACAACCGTCACCGGCACCCAGGGGGGCAATGAGCAGTTCTTC. This encodes CATTVTGTQGGNEQFF.

This clonotype has more than one count but fewer than ten. The chain joins TRBV7-9 to TRBJ2-1, with D uncertain. Trimming removed 7 bases at V and 10 bases at J, with 14 bases between. Germline V lookup: CDR1 SEHNR, CDR2 FQNEAQ (reference sequence). CDR3 length equals 12 residues. The CDR3 region has the DNA TGTGCCAGCAACTTGCTGTGGGGAGAGCAGTTCTTC. It translates to CASNLLWGEQFF.

The chain couples TRBV11-2 to TRBJ2-4; 7 bases fit TRBD2. Germline V gene lookup returns CDR1 SGHAT and CDR2 FQNNGV. The V gene end was trimmed by 5 bases and the J gene end by 5 bases; junction bases not matched to a gene: 18. There are 18 residues in the CDR3. CDR3 DNA: TGTGCCAGCAGCCAGGGAGGGGAGTTGCGTTGGTGGCAAAACATTCAGTACTTC. Amino acids: CASSQGGELRWWQNIQYF.

The chain joins TRBV5-1 to TRBJ2-3; D call uncertain. Germline V gives CDR1 SGHRS, CDR2 YFSETQ. V was trimmed by 4 bases and J by 0 bases, leaving 9 bases between them. This CDR3 has 14 residues. CDR3 sequence reads: CASSPEPSTDTQYF. The CDR3 DNA follows: TGCGCCAGCAGCCCCGAACCTAGCACAGATACGCAGTATTTT.

V gene TRBV20-1 combines with J gene TRBJ2-7; D uncertain. Germline CDR1 DFQATT, CDR2 SNEGSKA (reference sequence). The V end was cut by 0 bases, the J end by 3 bases, with 12 bases between. CDR3 length: 14 amino acids. The CDR3 loop reads CSARDLGRNYEQYF. The CDR3, as DNA: TGCAGTGCTAGAGATCTGGGCAGAAACTACGAGCAGTACTTC.

This clonotype was picked up many times. The chain is built from TRBV5-5 and TRBJ1-1; D remains ambiguous. Germline V gene data show CDR1 as SGHKS and CDR2 as YYEKEE (reference sequence). The length of the CDR3 is 15 residues. Between the trimmed V and J ends, which lost 0 bases and 1 base, there was a span of 10 bases. CDR3 coding DNA: TGTGCCAGCAGCTTGGAGTGGCTGCAGAACACTGAAGCTTTCTTT. This translates into CASSLEWLQNTEAFF.

This clonotype came up a few times. V and J are TRBV7-2 and TRBJ2-1; no clear D. The CDR3 has 14 residues. The germline V and J ends were trimmed by 5 bases and 0 bases, with 8 bases remaining between them. Germline assignment: CDR1 SGHTA and CDR2 FQGNSA. CDR3 coding DNA: TGTGCCAGCAGCGTTGACAACTCCTACAATGAGCAGTTCTTC. Translation: CASSVDNSYNEQFF.

This clonotype was seen a handful of times. The V and J genes are TRBV6-1 and TRBJ2-7; 13 bases map to TRBD2. The CDR3 length is 13 residues. Germline trimming cut 10 bases from V and 5 bases from J; bases unmatched to any gene: 5. CDR1 is MNHNS, CDR2 SASEGT, per germline. CDR3 residues: CATTGLAGDEQYF. DNA for the CDR3: TGTGCCACCACAGGACTAGCGGGGGACGAGCAGTACTTC.

CDR3 residues: CASSLGQRGGAYNEQFF. The CDR3 nucleotides read TGTGCCAGCAGCCTGGGCCAGCGGGGTGGGGCCTACAATGAGCAGTTCTTC. The chain joins TRBV7-9 to TRBJ2-1; 7 positions agree with TRBD2. V was clipped by 5 bases and J by 2 bases; unmatched bases: 12. The CDR3 is 17 residues long. The germline CDR1 and CDR2 sequences are SEHNR and FQNEAQ (reference sequence).